The clone carrying this T cell receptor (beta chain) was seen only a few times. Methods used by the authors: Researchers report that nucleated cell counts were estimated from reference gene primer amplification. This table comes from immunoSEQ multiplex PCR, and its TCRdb copy is limited to in-frame clones, with some not included. The D gene and trimming were derived from the DNA, and the V and J assignments and clone size from that table. The sample has 500,000 to 600,000 clones, 85% to 90% seen once. Seattle patients were enrolled during active infection and followed longitudinally. Germline CDR1 MDHEN, CDR2 SYDVKM. This CDR3 spans 13 amino acids. Trimming removed 5 bases at V and 4 bases at J, with 9 bases between. These data originate in a study of blood T cell repertoires in COVID-19. Study context: COVID-19 samples collected from the United States, Italy and Spain covered acute and convalescent phases. PBMCs, B-cell-depleted T cells, or T cells provided the cDNA or gDNA that made up the material.

The sequenced material came from peripheral blood. The chain employs TRBV28 and TRBJ1-5, with unresolved D. The TCR sequence derives from a woman aged 45-65 years with COVID-19, enrolled during active disease. The CDR3 loop reads CASSPTVNQPQHF. The CDR3 DNA reads TGTGCCAGCAGTCCCACGGTTAATCAGCCCCAGCATTTT.